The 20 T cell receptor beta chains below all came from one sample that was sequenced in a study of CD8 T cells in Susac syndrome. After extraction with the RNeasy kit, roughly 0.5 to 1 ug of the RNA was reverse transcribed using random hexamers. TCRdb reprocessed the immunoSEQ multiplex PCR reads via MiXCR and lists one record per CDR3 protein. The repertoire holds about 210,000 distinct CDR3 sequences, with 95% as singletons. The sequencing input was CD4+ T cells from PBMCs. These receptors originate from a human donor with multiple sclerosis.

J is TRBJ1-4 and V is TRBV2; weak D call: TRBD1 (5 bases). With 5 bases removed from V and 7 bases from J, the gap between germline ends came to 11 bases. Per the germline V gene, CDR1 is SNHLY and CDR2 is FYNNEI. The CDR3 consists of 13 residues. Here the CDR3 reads CASSLQVGEKLFF. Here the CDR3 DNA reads TGTGCCAGCAGTCTACAGGTTGGTGAAAAACTGTTTTTT. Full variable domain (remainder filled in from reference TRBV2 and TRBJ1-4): EPEVTQTPSHQVTQMGQEVILRCVPISNHLYFYWYRQILGQKVEFLVSFYNNEISEKSEIFDDQFSVERPDGSNFTLKIRSTKLEDSAMYFCASSLQVGEKLFFGSGTQLSVL.

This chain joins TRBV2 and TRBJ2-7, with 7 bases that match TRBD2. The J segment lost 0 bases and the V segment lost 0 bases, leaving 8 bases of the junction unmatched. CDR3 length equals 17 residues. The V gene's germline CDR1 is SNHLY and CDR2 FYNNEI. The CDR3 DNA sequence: TGTGCCAGCAGTGAAGCGCCCCTTGGGACTACCTCCTACGAGCAGTACGTC. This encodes CASSEAPLGTTSYEQYV.

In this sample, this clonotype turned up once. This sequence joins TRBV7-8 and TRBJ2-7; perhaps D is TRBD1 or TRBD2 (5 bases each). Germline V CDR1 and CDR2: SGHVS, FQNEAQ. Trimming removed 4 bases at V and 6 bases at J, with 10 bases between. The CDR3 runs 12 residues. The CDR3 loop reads CASSSRDAEQYV. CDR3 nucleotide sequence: TGTGCCAGCAGCTCGAGGGACGCCGAGCAGTACGTC.

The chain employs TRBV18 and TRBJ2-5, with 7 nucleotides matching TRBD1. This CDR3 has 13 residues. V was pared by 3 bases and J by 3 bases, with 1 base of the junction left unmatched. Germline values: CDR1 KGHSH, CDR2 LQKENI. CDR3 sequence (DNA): TGTGCCAGCTCACCCGGACAGGAAGAGACCCAGTACTTC. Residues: CASSPGQEETQYF.

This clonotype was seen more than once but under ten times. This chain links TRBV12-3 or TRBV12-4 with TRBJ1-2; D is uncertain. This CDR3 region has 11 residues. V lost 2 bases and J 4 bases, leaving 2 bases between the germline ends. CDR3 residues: CASSLSYGYTF. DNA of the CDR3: TGTGCCAGCAGTTTATCCTATGGCTACACCTTC.

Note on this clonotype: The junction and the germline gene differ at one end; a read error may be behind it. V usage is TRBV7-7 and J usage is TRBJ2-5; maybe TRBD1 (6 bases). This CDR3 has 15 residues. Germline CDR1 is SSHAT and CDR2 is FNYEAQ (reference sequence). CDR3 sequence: CASSLGPGQQETQYF. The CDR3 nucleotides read TGTGCTAGCAGCTTAGGCCCCGGACAGCAAGAGACCCAGTACTTC.

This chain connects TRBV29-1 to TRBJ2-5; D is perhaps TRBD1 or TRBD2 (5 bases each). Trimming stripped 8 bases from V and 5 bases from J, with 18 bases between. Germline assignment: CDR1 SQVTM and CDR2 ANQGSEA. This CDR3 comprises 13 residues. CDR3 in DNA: TGCAGCTCCCGGGACGTTTTAGGGGAGACCCAGTACTTC. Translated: CSSRDVLGETQYF.

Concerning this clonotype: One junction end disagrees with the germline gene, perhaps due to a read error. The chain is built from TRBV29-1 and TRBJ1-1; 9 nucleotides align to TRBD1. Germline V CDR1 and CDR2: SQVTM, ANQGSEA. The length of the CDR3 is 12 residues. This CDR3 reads CSAGTGNTEVFF. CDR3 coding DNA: TGCAGCGCGGGGACAGGGAACACTGAAGTTTTCTTT.

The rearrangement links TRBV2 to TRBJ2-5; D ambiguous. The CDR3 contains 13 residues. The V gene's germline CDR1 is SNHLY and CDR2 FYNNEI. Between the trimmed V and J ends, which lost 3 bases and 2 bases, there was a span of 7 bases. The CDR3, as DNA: TGTGCCAGCAGTGACGCTCTACAAGAGACCCAGTACTTC. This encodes CASSDALQETQYF.

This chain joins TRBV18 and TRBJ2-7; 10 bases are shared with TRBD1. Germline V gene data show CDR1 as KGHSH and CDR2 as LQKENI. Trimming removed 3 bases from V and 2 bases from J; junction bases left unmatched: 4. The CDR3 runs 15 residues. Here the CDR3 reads CASSPRDRGTYEQYF. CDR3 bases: TGTGCCAGCTCACCCCGGGACAGGGGAACCTACGAGCAGTACTTC.

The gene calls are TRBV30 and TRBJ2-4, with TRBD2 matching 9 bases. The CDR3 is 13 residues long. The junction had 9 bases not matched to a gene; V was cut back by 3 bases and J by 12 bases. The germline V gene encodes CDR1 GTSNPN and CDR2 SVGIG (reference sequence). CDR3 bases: TGTGCCTGGAGGTCAGCGGGGGGACTGGATCAGTACTTC. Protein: CAWRSAGGLDQYF.

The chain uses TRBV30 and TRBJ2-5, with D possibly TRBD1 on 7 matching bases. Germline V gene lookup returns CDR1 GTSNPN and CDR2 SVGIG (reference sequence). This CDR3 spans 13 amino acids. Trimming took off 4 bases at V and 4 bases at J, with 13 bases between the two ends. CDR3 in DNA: TGTGCCTGGACAGGGGGGCTTGGAGAGACCCAGTACTTC. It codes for CAWTGGLGETQYF.

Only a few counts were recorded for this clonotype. CDR3 loop: CASSLRDRGTEAFF. CDR3 coding DNA: TGTGCCAGCAGTTTAAGGGACAGAGGGACTGAAGCTTTCTTT. The V gene is TRBV12-3 or TRBV12-4, the J gene TRBJ1-1; 7 nucleotides match TRBD1. The CDR3 is 14 residues long. The V and J ends lost 2 bases and 5 bases, in that order; junction bases with no gene match: 5.

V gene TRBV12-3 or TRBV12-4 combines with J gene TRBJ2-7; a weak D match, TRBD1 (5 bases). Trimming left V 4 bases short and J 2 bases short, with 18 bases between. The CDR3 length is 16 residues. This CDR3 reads CASSSRGPGLAYEQYF. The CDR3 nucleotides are TGTGCCAGCAGTTCGCGAGGACCAGGGTTAGCCTACGAGCAGTACTTC.

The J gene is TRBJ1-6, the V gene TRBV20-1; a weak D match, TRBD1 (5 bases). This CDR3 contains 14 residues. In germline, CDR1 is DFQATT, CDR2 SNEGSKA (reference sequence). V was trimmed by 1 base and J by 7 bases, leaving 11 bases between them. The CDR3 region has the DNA TGCAGTGCTAGAGCGGGTTGGGACAATTCACCCCTCCACTTT. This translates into CSARAGWDNSPLHF.

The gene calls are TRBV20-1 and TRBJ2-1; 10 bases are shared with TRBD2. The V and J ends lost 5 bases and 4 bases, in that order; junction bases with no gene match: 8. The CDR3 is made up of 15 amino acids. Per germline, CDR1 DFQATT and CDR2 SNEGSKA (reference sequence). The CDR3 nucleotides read TGCAGTGCTTCGCTGACTAGCGGGTTTTACAATGAGCAGTTCTTC. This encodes CSASLTSGFYNEQFF.

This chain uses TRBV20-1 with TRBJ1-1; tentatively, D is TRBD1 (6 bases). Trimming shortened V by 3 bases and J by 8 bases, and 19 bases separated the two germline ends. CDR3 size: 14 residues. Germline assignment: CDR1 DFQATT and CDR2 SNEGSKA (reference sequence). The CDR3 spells CSASDSRGPGEAFF. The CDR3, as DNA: TGCAGTGCTAGTGACTCCAGGGGCCCGGGAGAAGCTTTCTTT.

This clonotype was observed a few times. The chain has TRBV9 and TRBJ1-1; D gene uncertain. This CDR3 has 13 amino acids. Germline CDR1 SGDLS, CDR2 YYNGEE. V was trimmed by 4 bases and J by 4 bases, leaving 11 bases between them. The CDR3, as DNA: TGTGCCAGCAGCTCCGGGTCAAGCACTGAAGCTTTCTTT. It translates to CASSSGSSTEAFF. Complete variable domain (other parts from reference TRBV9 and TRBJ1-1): DSGVTQTPKHLITATGQRVTLRCSPRSGDLSVYWYQQSLDQGLQFLIQYYNGEERAKGNILERFSAQQFPDLHSELNLSSLELGDSALYFCASSSGSSTEAFFGQGTRLTVV.

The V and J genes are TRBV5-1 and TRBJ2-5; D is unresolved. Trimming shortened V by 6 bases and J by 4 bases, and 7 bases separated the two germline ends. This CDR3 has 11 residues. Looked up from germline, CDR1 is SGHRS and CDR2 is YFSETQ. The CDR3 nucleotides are TGCGCCAGCAAAGGCGGAGAGACCCAGTACTTC. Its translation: CASKGGETQYF. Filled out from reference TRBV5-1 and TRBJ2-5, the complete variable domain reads KAGVTQTPRYLIKTRGQQVTLSCSPISGHRSVSWYQQTPGQGLQFLFEYFSETQRNKGNFPGRFSGRQFSNSRSEMNVSTLELGDSALYLCASKGGETQYFGPGTRLLVL.

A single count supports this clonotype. CDR3 residues: CASSIGGETQYF. The DNA for the CDR3 is TGTGCCAGTAGTATAGGGGGAGAGACCCAGTACTTC. The chain links TRBV19 to TRBJ2-5; D gene uncertain. The germline V gene encodes CDR1 LNHDA and CDR2 SQIVND (reference sequence). The ends were cut back, 1 base at V and 4 bases at J, with 4 bases in the middle. CDR3 length equals 12 residues.